Described below is a single T cell receptor beta chain sequence and its context. One entry per CDR3 protein, called by TCRdb with MiXCR from the RT-PCR reads. The data show more than 500,000 distinct CDR3 sequences, about 11% seen once. Trimming cost V 5 bases and J 8 bases; bases outside gene matches: 5. The CDR3 contains 13 residues. Germline values: CDR1 MGHDK, CDR2 SYGVNS. This entry is derived from a study of response to subunit inactivated influenza vaccine. The sample also formed part of further work on T cells expressing NK-cell markers. That report adds: With UMIs, 5'RACE template switching was used to make TCR beta cDNA. The CD3+CD56-NKG2C+ fraction was also led by these clonotypes in several donors.

This TCR derives from a man aged 50 or older who received an inactivated influenza vaccine. The material sequenced was PBMCs from blood, taken on the day of vaccination. The genes are TRBV25-1 and TRBJ1-4, with TRBD1 matching 7 bases. The DNA for the CDR3 is TGTGCCAGCAGTCTCCGGGACAGAGAAAAACTGTTTTTT. It yields the protein CASSLRDREKLFF.